This T cell receptor beta chain was sequenced during a study of blood T cell repertoires in COVID-19. On the study more broadly: The study drew acute and convalescent COVID-19 samples from the United States, Italy and Spain. The analysed material was cDNA or gDNA that came from T cells, B-cell-depleted T cells, or PBMCs.

Original processing methods: Estimation of nucleated cell counts relied on the amplification of reference gene primers. The data were produced by immunoSEQ multiplex PCR, yet TCRdb's version contains in-frame clones alone and is incomplete. D and trimming were read from the DNA, whereas the V and J calls and clone size are those reported in that table. The sample has 85,000 to 130,000 clones, over 65% seen once. Germline CDR1 MGHRA, CDR2 YSYEKL. This CDR3 contains 17 residues. V trimming: 0 bases; J trimming: 5 bases; junction bases outside the gene matches: 10. One Seattle source followed patients from active infection through their disease course.

Material for sequencing was peripheral blood. The chain links TRBV4-1 to TRBJ2-5; 9 nucleotides match TRBD2. The clonotype was recovered from a man at least 80 years old with COVID-19, enrolled during active disease. The CDR3 here is CASSQDGAGGPGETQYF. The CDR3 DNA sequence: TGCGCCAGCAGCCAAGATGGCGCGGGAGGGCCGGGGGAGACCCAGTACTTC.